This passage covers 22 T cell receptor beta chains from one sample sequenced in a study of naive and memory T cell subsets. Adult healthy volunteers gave 2.5 ml peripheral blood for whole-blood RNA. Reverse transcription of blood and skin TCR RNA was primed at alpha and beta constant regions. TCRdb reprocessed the 5' RACE reads with MiXCR, giving one entry per CDR3 protein. The table lists more than 20,000 distinct CDR3 sequences, around 21% of them singletons. The receptor source for this set is a female donor in good health.

This clonotype has a handful of counts. A read error may be the cause here, since a much bigger clone is one base away. The chain uses TRBV11-2 and TRBJ2-3; the D gene is possibly TRBD1 (7 bases). CDR3 length: 15 amino acids. The V gene's germline CDR1 is SGHAT and CDR2 FQNNGV. The V end lost 1 base, the J end lost 5 bases, and 13 bases lay between the germline ends. The CDR3 sequence: CASSLVPQGGDTQYF. DNA for the CDR3: TGTGCCAGCAGCTTAGTTCCCCAGGGGGGAGATACGCAGTATTTT.

This clonotype was observed many times. This sequence joins TRBV7-3 and TRBJ1-1, with D possibly TRBD1 on 6 matching bases. Per germline, CDR1 SGHTA and CDR2 FQGTGA. This CDR3 spans 13 amino acids. The V and J ends lost 6 bases and 7 bases respectively, with 15 bases between them. The CDR3 region has the DNA TGTGCCAGCAGGGAGGGACACTTTAGTGAAGCTTTCTTT. This translates into CASREGHFSEAFF.

This clonotype was picked up a small number of times. The chain uses TRBV5-5 and TRBJ2-5; D not certain. The V gene's germline CDR1 is SGHKS and CDR2 YYEKEE (reference sequence). Trimming pared 0 bases from V and 1 base from J, leaving 4 bases between. The CDR3 is 13 residues long. The chain's CDR3 is CASSLGVQETQYF. The CDR3 DNA sequence: TGTGCCAGCAGCTTGGGGGTCCAAGAGACCCAGTACTTC. The full variable domain, completed using reference TRBV5-5 and TRBJ2-5, is DAGVTQSPTHLIKTRGQQVTLRCSPISGHKSVSWYQQVLGQGPQFIFQYYEKEERGRGNFPDRFSARQFPNYSSELNVNALLLGDSALYLCASSLGVQETQYFGPGTRLLVL.

The table lists this clonotype with a count of one. The chain couples TRBV5-6 to TRBJ1-1; TRBD1 is a possible D gene (6 bases). V was cut by 2 bases and J by 5 bases, with 16 bases left in between. The CDR3 is 15 residues long. Germline values: CDR1 SGHDT, CDR2 YYEEEE. CDR3 DNA: TGTGCCAGCAGCTTCTTAGACAGGAGGGGAACTGAAGCTTTCTTT. It translates to CASSFLDRRGTEAFF.

The rearrangement links TRBV29-1 to TRBJ2-3; D perhaps matches TRBD1 (6 bases). This CDR3 region has 13 residues. The germline V and J ends were trimmed by 4 bases and 4 bases, with 12 bases remaining between them. The germline gives CDR1 SQVTM, CDR2 ANQGSEA. The CDR3 DNA is TGCAGCGTTGCCGGACAGAGGGCAGATACGCAGTATTTT. This codes for CSVAGQRADTQYF.

As DNA, the CDR3 is TGTGCCAGCAGCTGGAAGCTCGACTATGGCTACACCTTC. Its protein product is CASSWKLDYGYTF. V is TRBV6-5 and J is TRBJ1-2; D is unclear. V was cut by 6 bases and J by 3 bases, with 11 bases left in between. The CDR3 contains 13 residues. The V gene's germline CDR1 is MNHEY and CDR2 SVGAGI.

This clonotype was seen a few times. This chain connects TRBV29-1 to TRBJ1-1; possible D gene TRBD1, 6 bases. In germline, CDR1 is SQVTM, CDR2 ANQGSEA. V gave up 2 bases and J gave up 11 bases, with 18 bases separating them. CDR3 length: 13 residues. The CDR3 reads CSVELTGGGVAFF. For the CDR3, the DNA is TGCAGCGTTGAACTGACCGGGGGCGGCGTGGCTTTCTTT. The variable domain in full, with the rest retrieved from reference TRBV29-1 and TRBJ1-1, is SAVISQKPSRDICQRGTSLTIQCQVDSQVTMMFWYRQQPGQSLTLIATANQGSEATYESGFVIDKFPISRPNLTFSTLTVSNMSPEDSSIYLCSVELTGGGVAFFGQGTRLTVV.

This sequence joins TRBV12-3 or TRBV12-4 and TRBJ2-3; TRBD2 matches at 14 bases. Trimming cost V 6 bases and J 4 bases; bases outside gene matches: 3. The CDR3 sequence is 15 residues long. CDR3 in DNA: TGTGCCAGCAGGGGGACTAGCGGGGGAGCAGATACGCAGTATTTT. It translates to CASRGTSGGADTQYF.

This clonotype showed up just a few times. The V gene is TRBV29-1, the J gene TRBJ1-1; TRBD1 might be the D (6 bases). This CDR3 is 13 amino acids long. V lost 5 bases, J lost 4 bases, and 14 bases lay in between. Germline V gives CDR1 SQVTM, CDR2 ANQGSEA. CDR3 sequence (DNA): TGCAGCGTTCGGGGGGCCGGGGGCACTGAAGCTTTCTTT. Protein: CSVRGAGGTEAFF.

This clonotype was found once. The gene calls are TRBV5-4 and TRBJ2-3; D is ambiguous. The ends were cut back, 1 base at V and 1 base at J, with 4 bases in the middle. CDR3 size: 13 residues. Germline CDR1 is SGHNT and CDR2 is YYREEE (reference sequence). The CDR3 DNA follows: TGTGCCAGCAGCTTGCCGGGCACAGATACGCAGTATTTT. Protein product: CASSLPGTDTQYF.

The V and J genes are TRBV6-5 and TRBJ2-7, with D perhaps matching TRBD2 (6 bases). Germline V lookup: CDR1 MNHEY, CDR2 SVGAGI. The CDR3 spans 15 residues. The V end was cut by 0 bases, the J end by 6 bases, with 15 bases between. Here the CDR3 reads CASSYSMTGDLEQYF. The DNA for the CDR3 is TGTGCCAGCAGTTACTCGATGACGGGAGATCTCGAGCAGTACTTC.

This clonotype was recorded a few times. The rearrangement links TRBV6-5 to TRBJ2-7, with TRBD1 identical over 9 bases. This CDR3 is built from 14 residues. Germline V CDR1 and CDR2: MNHEY, SVGAGI. V was pared by 0 bases and J by 4 bases, with 1 base of the junction left unmatched. The CDR3 is CASSYSDRGYEQYF. The CDR3 DNA reads as TGTGCCAGCAGTTACTCGGACAGGGGTTACGAGCAGTACTTC.

This clonotype appeared once. The chain carries TRBV6-2 or TRBV6-3 and TRBJ2-1; 9 bases match TRBD2. V shed 6 bases, J shed 8 bases, and the junction held 8 bases outside the gene matches. CDR1 is MNHEY and CDR2 is SVGEGT in the germline V gene. The CDR3 runs to 14 residues. CDR3 residues: CASSTGLAFDEQFF. CDR3 DNA: TGTGCCAGCAGCACGGGACTAGCTTTCGATGAGCAGTTCTTC.

The gene calls are TRBV15 and TRBJ2-6; the match to TRBD1 covers 9 bases. The CDR3 is made up of 15 amino acids. Germline V gene data show CDR1 as LNHNV and CDR2 as YYDKDF (reference sequence). The V gene end was trimmed by 5 bases and the J gene end by 2 bases; junction bases not matched to a gene: 1. CDR3 sequence: CATSGTGTGANVLTF. In nucleotides, the CDR3 is TGTGCCACCAGCGGGACAGGGACTGGGGCCAACGTCCTGACTTTC. Combining the CDR3 with reference TRBV15 and TRBJ2-6 gives the whole variable domain DAMVIQNPRYQVTQFGKPVTLSCSQTLNHNVMYWYQQKSSQAPKLLFHYYDKDFNNEADTPDNFQSRRPNTSFCFLDIRSPGLGDTAMYLCATSGTGTGANVLTFGAGSRLTVL.

This clonotype was observed once. The V call is TRBV9, the J call TRBJ1-1, with D hard to call. The ends were cut back, 3 bases at V and 11 bases at J, with 8 bases in the middle. From germline, CDR1 is SGDLS and CDR2 YYNGEE. The CDR3 spans 10 residues. The CDR3 loop reads CASSGRSAFF. For the CDR3, the DNA is TGTGCCAGCAGCGGACGTTCGGCTTTCTTT.

This rearrangement joins TRBV25-1 to TRBJ2-7; D is uncertain. Trimming cost V 8 bases and J 4 bases, with 9 bases left between them. CDR1 and CDR2 (germline): MGHDK, SYGVNS. This CDR3 is 11 amino acids long. CDR3 sequence (DNA): TGTGCCAGCGGCCGGGCGTACGAGCAGTACTTC. Translation: CASGRAYEQYF.

Ten or more counts support this clonotype. The chain carries TRBV29-1 and TRBJ2-7, with 9 bases that match TRBD1. After removal of 7 bases from V and 2 bases from J, the junction contained 3 bases not matched to a gene. Germline V gene lookup returns CDR1 SQVTM and CDR2 ANQGSEA. The length of the CDR3 is 12 residues. The CDR3 loop reads CSARTGAYEQYF. CDR3 DNA sequence: TGCAGCGCCAGGACAGGGGCCTACGAGCAGTACTTC.

This chain uses TRBV29-1 with TRBJ1-1; TRBD1 matches at 11 bases. The germline CDR1 and CDR2 sequences are SQVTM and ANQGSEA. The CDR3 covers 12 residues. The V and J ends lost 7 bases and 4 bases, in that order; junction bases with no gene match: 2. Here the CDR3 DNA reads TGCAGCGGGGGACAGGGGGGCACTGAAGCTTTCTTT. Encoded protein: CSGGQGGTEAFF.

The chain joins TRBV29-1 to TRBJ2-3, with D possibly matching TRBD1 (6 bases). Germline values: CDR1 SQVTM, CDR2 ANQGSEA. There are 14 residues in the CDR3. Trimming took 2 bases from V and 3 from J, leaving 12 bases between them. The DNA for the CDR3 is TGCAGCGTTGAATACGGAAGGGGGACAGATACGCAGTATTTT. Amino acids: CSVEYGRGTDTQYF.

The genes are TRBV20-1 and TRBJ2-7; the D gene is possibly TRBD2 (5 bases). CDR3 size: 12 residues. Germline CDR1 reads DFQATT; CDR2 reads SNEGSKA (reference sequence). V dropped 3 bases and J dropped 7 bases, with 13 bases sitting between them. The CDR3 nucleotides read TGCAGTGCTAGTCTAGCCGGCGGGGAGCAGTACTTC. It yields the protein CSASLAGGEQYF.

This clonotype was observed many times. The V call is TRBV18, the J call TRBJ1-4, with D perhaps matching TRBD1 (5 bases). CDR3 length: 15 residues. CDR1 is KGHSH and CDR2 is LQKENI in the germline V gene. The V gene lost 1 base and the J gene lost 2 bases, with 8 bases spanning the gap. The CDR3 DNA reads as TGTGCCAGCTCACCACGACGGGGGACTAATGAAAAACTGTTTTTT. Encoded protein: CASSPRRGTNEKLFF.

Many counts were recorded for this clonotype. This rearrangement joins TRBV10-3 to TRBJ1-3, with D uncertain. The V and J ends lost 7 bases and 0 bases respectively, with 7 bases between them. Germline V gene sequence: CDR1 ENHRY, CDR2 SYGVKD. The CDR3 totals 13 residues. CDR3: CAITEGSGNTIYF. The CDR3 bases are TGTGCCATCACGGAGGGCTCTGGAAACACCATATATTTT.